The rows below give T cell receptor beta chains drawn from one sample of a study of beta chain features in type 1 diabetes. The protocol was immunoSEQ multiplex PCR, while the TCRdb copy is restricted to in-frame clones and leaves out a portion. The sample contains about 190,000 clones, 7% to 9% of which appear only once. Specimen: central memory CD4+ T cells from blood. All receptors come from a man in his late teens or twenties with type 1 diabetes. The CDR3 runs from the conserved cysteine through the conserved F or W. D genes are given only for firm matches. A row's size may be missing; if present it is once, few, many or a size class.

CDR3nt	CDR3aa	v_gene	j_gene	abundance	d_gene
TGCGCCAGCAGCGGCGGGTCGCGGGTCGGCACAGATACGCAGTATTTT	CASSGGSRVGTDTQYF	TRBV5-1	TRBJ2-3	.	.
TGTGCCAGCAGCCCGCTTACGGGGACCCAGTACTTC	CASSPLTGTQYF	TRBV7-7	TRBJ2-5	few	.
TGCAGCGGCCGACAGGGTTCGAACACTGAAGCTTTCTTT	CSGRQGSNTEAFF	TRBV29-1	TRBJ1-1	.	TRBD1
TGTGCCAGCTCACCGGACAGGAGGTCCTACGAGCAGTACTTC	CASSPDRRSYEQYF	TRBV18	TRBJ2-7	.	TRBD1
TGTGCCAGCAGTTACTCCCGACAGGTTCTCTACGAGCAGTACTTC	CASSYSRQVLYEQYF	TRBV6-6	TRBJ2-7	few	.
TGTGCCAGTAGCCGGGGCGGACAGGCGGAATTCCAGTACTTC	CASSRGGQAEFQYF	TRBV19	TRBJ2-5	few	TRBD1
TGTGCCAGCAGTGGCCAGATGAACACTGAAGCTTTCTTT	CASSGQMNTEAFF	TRBV2	TRBJ1-1	many	.
TGTGCCAGTATGCGGAATCTAGCGGGGGATTCCTACAATGAGCAGTTCTTC	CASMRNLAGDSYNEQFF	TRBV19	TRBJ2-1	few	TRBD2
TGCGCCAGCAGCTCCCCGGTCACCTACGAGCAGTACTTC	CASSSPVTYEQYF	TRBV5-1	TRBJ2-7	.	.
TGTGCCAGCAGCACCCCCACGGGATCCCTGGCCGAGCAGTACTTC	CASSTPTGSLAEQYF	TRBV5-6	TRBJ2-7	.	.
TGTGCCAGCAGCGCGAAAGGACTAGCGGGACGGGGTGAGCAGTTCTTC	CASSAKGLAGRGEQFF	TRBV7-9	TRBJ2-1	few	TRBD2
TGTGCCAGCAGTTTTCTGACTGGGGACAGGGTCGGGCAGCCCCAGCATTTT	CASSFLTGDRVGQPQHF	TRBV28	TRBJ1-5	.	TRBD1
TGTGCTAGTGGTAGTCCCTCGGGGGTGAACACAGATACGCAGTATTTT	CASGSPSGVNTDTQYF	TRBV12-5	TRBJ2-3	few	.
TGTGCCAGCAGTGGGCTAGGGGGTGATGGCTCTGGGGCCAACGTCCTGACTTTC	CASSGLGGDGSGANVLTF	TRBV25-1	TRBJ2-6	few	.
TGTGCCAGCAGCCCGCGGGTTATGGCAGGGGGCATCTACGAGCAGTACTTC	CASSPRVMAGGIYEQYF	TRBV27	TRBJ2-7	many	TRBD1
TGTGCCTGGAGTGTATCCGGCGCGGGAGCTCTTGTGACCACAGATACGCAGTATTTT	CAWSVSGAGALVTTDTQYF	TRBV30	TRBJ2-3	.	TRBD2
TGTGCCAGCAGACTACAGGGGTCTTCCTACAATGAGCAGTTCTTC	CASRLQGSSYNEQFF	TRBV27	TRBJ2-1	few	TRBD1
TGTGCCAGCAGTTTATCGGGGACAGTCGACTATGGCTACACCTTC	CASSLSGTVDYGYTF	TRBV27	TRBJ1-2	few	TRBD1
TGTGCCAGCAGCGTAGGGGGCATAATGAACACTGAAGCTTTCTTT	CASSVGGIMNTEAFF	TRBV9	TRBJ1-1	few	.
TGTGCCAGCAGTGAAGTGGACGTCGGGACAGTGAACTATGGCTACACCTTC	CASSEVDVGTVNYGYTF	TRBV6-1	TRBJ1-2	few	TRBD1
TGTGCAAGTCGCTTAGACCTGGGGCGGGGACCTAATACCAATCAGCCCCAGCATTTT	CASRLDLGRGPNTNQPQHF	TRBV12-2	TRBJ1-5	.	.
TGTGCCAGCAGCGTAGCTGGGGGCGGTGAGACCCAGTACTTC	CASSVAGGGETQYF	TRBV9	TRBJ2-5	.	.
TGTGCCTGGAGATCGCCAGGGAACGGGGAGCTGTTTTTT	CAWRSPGNGELFF	TRBV30	TRBJ2-2	few	.
TGTGCCTGGAGTTCCCAGCTCGCGGGGGGGCCGAGGAATGAGCAGTTCTTC	CAWSSQLAGGPRNEQFF	TRBV30	TRBJ2-1	few	TRBD2
TGCGCCAGCAGCCACGGGTCAATTAGCCTTCGGAATAATGGCTACACCTTC	CASSHGSISLRNNGYTF	TRBV4-1	TRBJ1-2	.	.
TGCGCCAGCAGCTATAGCGGGATTGGATACGAGCAGTACTTC	CASSYSGIGYEQYF	TRBV5-1	TRBJ2-7	few	TRBD2
TGTGCCAGTAGTATTGGCAGAACGGGGCAGCCCCAGCATTTT	CASSIGRTGQPQHF	TRBV19	TRBJ1-5	.	.
TGTGCCAGCTCACCTCGGCAGGGTGAATATAATTCACCCCTCCACTTT	CASSPRQGEYNSPLHF	TRBV18	TRBJ1-6	.	.
TGTGCCAGTAGTCTCAGGACAGGAAAAAACATTCAGTACTTC	CASSLRTGKNIQYF	TRBV19	TRBJ2-4	many	TRBD1
TGTGCCAGCAGCTCGGACAGAGTCACAGATACGCAGTATTTT	CASSSDRVTDTQYF	TRBV11-2	TRBJ2-3	.	.
TGCGCCAGCAGCCAGGCAGGGACAGGGCTATACGAGCAGTACTTC	CASSQAGTGLYEQYF	TRBV4-1	TRBJ2-7	few	TRBD1
TGTGCCAGCAGCACGAAGGCCGGGACAGGGCTTAGGAATGAGCAGTTCTTC	CASSTKAGTGLRNEQFF	TRBV4-2	TRBJ2-1	.	TRBD1
TGTGCCAGCATCAATTCCGGGGGGATTAGAAATATCAATGAGCAGTTCTTC	CASINSGGIRNINEQFF	TRBV28	TRBJ2-1	.	TRBD2
TGTGCCAGCAGTGGACAGGGCAGTGAGCAGTTCTTC	CASSGQGSEQFF	TRBV6-1	TRBJ2-1	few	TRBD1
TGTGCCACCCGACAGGGGGCCGAAACCCAGTACTTC	CATRQGAETQYF	TRBV19	TRBJ2-5	few	TRBD1
TGCGCCAGCAGCCTTAGCGGGGGGGCGGCAGATACGCAGTATTTT	CASSLSGGAADTQYF	TRBV4-3	TRBJ2-3	.	TRBD2
TGTGCCTGGAGTGTTAGAAAGGATAGCGGGGGGTACAATGAGCAGTTCTTC	CAWSVRKDSGGYNEQFF	TRBV30	TRBJ2-1	.	TRBD2
TGTGCCAGCTCACCTCAGGGTGGCGAGACCCAGTACTTC	CASSPQGGETQYF	TRBV18	TRBJ2-5	.	.
TGTGCCAGCAGTGAACAGGGGGCGACAGATACGCAGTATTTT	CASSEQGATDTQYF	TRBV2	TRBJ2-3	.	TRBD1
TGTGCCAGCAGCCAAGGGTCTACCTACAATGAGCAGTTCTTC	CASSQGSTYNEQFF	TRBV14	TRBJ2-1	.	.
TGTGCCAGCAGTTACCCGGGGACAGATACGCAGTATTTT	CASSYPGTDTQYF	TRBV6-5	TRBJ2-3	few	.
TGCGCCAGCAGCTCAGGGTCCTACGAGCAGTACTTC	CASSSGSYEQYF	TRBV5-1	TRBJ2-7	.	.
TGTGCCAGCAGCCAAGCGGACAGGACACTAGCCAAAAACATTCAGTACTTC	CASSQADRTLAKNIQYF	TRBV4-2	TRBJ2-4	.	TRBD1
TGTGCCAATAGACAGGGAGAATCAGAGACCCAGTACTTC	CANRQGESETQYF	TRBV19	TRBJ2-5	.	TRBD1
TGTGCCAGCAGCGTGGGCCTGGATACGCAGTATTTT	CASSVGLDTQYF	TRBV9	TRBJ2-3	.	.
TGTGCCAGCAGTACCAGCTCGGAGGGCTACACCTTC	CASSTSSEGYTF	TRBV2	TRBJ1-2	few	.
TGTGCCAGCAATCCCGGGACAGGAAACACCATATATTTT	CASNPGTGNTIYF	TRBV27	TRBJ1-3	.	.
TGCAGTGCTCAGGGGAACACTGAAGCTTTCTTT	CSAQGNTEAFF	TRBV20-1	TRBJ1-1	.	.
TGTGCCAGCAGCCGCACGGGGATCCAGGACTATGGCTACACCTTC	CASSRTGIQDYGYTF	TRBV6-6	TRBJ1-2	.	.
TGTGCCATCAGCCCGGAGGGGGCAACAGATACGCAGTATTTT	CAISPEGATDTQYF	TRBV10-3	TRBJ2-3	.	.
TGTGCCAGCAGTGGGACAGGTCCTGGGAACACTGAAGCTTTCTTT	CASSGTGPGNTEAFF	TRBV28	TRBJ1-1	few	TRBD1
TGCGCCAGCAGTCTGGATGGGGCTAGCGGGGGGACACAGCAGTTCTTC	CASSLDGASGGTQQFF	TRBV4-3	TRBJ2-1	few	TRBD2
TGTGCCAGCAGCTTAGCGGCAGAGACCCAGTACTTC	CASSLAAETQYF	TRBV7-8	TRBJ2-5	.	.
TGTGCCAGCTCACCGCAGTTTCAGGGTCAGGACACTGAAGCTTTCTTT	CASSPQFQGQDTEAFF	TRBV18	TRBJ1-1	.	.